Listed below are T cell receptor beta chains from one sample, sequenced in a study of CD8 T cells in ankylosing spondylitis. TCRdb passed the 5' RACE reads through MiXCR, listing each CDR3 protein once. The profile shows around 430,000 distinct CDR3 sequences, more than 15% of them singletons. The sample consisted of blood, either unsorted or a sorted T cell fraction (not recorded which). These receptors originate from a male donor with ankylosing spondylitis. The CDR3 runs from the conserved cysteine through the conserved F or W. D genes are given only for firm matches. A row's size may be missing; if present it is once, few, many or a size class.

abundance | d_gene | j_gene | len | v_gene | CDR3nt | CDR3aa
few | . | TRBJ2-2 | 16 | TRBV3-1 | TGTGCCAGCAGCCCGCCCGGGACATCGAACACCGGGGAGCTGTTTTTT | CASSPPGTSNTGELFF
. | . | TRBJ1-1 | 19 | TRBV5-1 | TGCGCCAGCAGCTTGGCGCAGGGTTTCCATCAACTGCTCAACACTGAAGCTTTCTTT | CASSLAQGFHQLLNTEAFF
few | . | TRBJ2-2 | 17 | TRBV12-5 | TGTGCTAGTGGTTTGGTACGTGGCAGCGCGAACACCGGGGAGCTGTTTTTT | CASGLVRGSANTGELFF
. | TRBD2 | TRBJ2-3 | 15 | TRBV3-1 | TGTGCCAGCAGCCAAGAGAGTGCGGGGGTGGGTACGCAGTATTTT | CASSQESAGVGTQYF
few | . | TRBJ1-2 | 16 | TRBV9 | TGTGCCAGCAGCGTTGATCCGGGACTGAGGACCGATGGCTACACCTTC | CASSVDPGLRTDGYTF
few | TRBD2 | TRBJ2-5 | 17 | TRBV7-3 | TGTGCCAGCAGCTTAACGGGACTAGCGGGAGTGAGGGAGACCCAGTACTTC | CASSLTGLAGVRETQYF
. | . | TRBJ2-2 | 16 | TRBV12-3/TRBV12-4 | TGTGCCAGCAGTTGGGCCAGAAAGACGAACACCGGGGAGCTGTTTTTT | CASSWARKTNTGELFF
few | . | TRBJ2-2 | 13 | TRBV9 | TGTGCCAGCAGCACAGGGAATTACGGGGAGCTGTTTTTT | CASSTGNYGELFF
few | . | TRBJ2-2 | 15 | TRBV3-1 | TGTGCCAGCAGCCAATCTGGGGATAACACCGGGGAGCTGTTTTTT | CASSQSGDNTGELFF
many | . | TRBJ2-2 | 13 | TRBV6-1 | TGTGCCAGCTTTCGGGGCGAGACCGGGGAGCTGTTTTTT | CASFRGETGELFF
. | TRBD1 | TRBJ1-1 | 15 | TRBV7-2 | TGTGCCAGCAGCCCGGGACAGATACTGAACACTGAAGCTTTCTTT | CASSPGQILNTEAFF
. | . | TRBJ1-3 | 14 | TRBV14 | TGTGCCAGCAGCCAAGGACGGTTAAGGCCCACCATATATTTT | CASSQGRLRPTIYF
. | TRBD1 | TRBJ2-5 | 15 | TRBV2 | TGTGCCAGTCAACGCGCCCACCAGGGGGCCGAGACCCAGTACTTC | CASQRAHQGAETQYF
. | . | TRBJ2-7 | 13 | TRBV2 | TGTGCCAGCAGGAAGGACTATACAGACGAGCAGTACTTC | CASRKDYTDEQYF
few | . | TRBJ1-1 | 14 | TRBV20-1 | TGCAGTGCTAGAGGAATGGCGGCTAACACTGAAGCTTTCTTT | CSARGMAANTEAFF
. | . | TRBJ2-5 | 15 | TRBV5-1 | TGCGCCAGCAGCCCACGGGCCCAAAACCAAGAGACCCAGTACTTC | CASSPRAQNQETQYF
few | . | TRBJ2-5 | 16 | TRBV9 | TGTGCCAGCAGCGTAGATCCGGGGGGCGGTCGGGAGACCCAGTACTTC | CASSVDPGGGRETQYF
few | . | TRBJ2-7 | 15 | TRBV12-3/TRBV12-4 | TGTGCCAGCAGTGGTGACAGGTTTGCTTCCTACGAGCAGTACTTC | CASSGDRFASYEQYF
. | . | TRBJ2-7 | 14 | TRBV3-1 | TGTGCCAGCAGCCCCGGCGGCGGGTCTTGGGAGCAGTACTTC | CASSPGGGSWEQYF
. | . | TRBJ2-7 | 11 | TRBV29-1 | TGCAGCGTTGAAGGGACTTACGAGCAGTACTTC | CSVEGTYEQYF
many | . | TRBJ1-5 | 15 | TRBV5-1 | TGCGCCAGCAGCTTGGGTGAAGGGGGACCTCAGCCCCAGCATTTT | CASSLGEGGPQPQHF
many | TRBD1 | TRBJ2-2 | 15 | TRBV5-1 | TGCGCCAGCAGCTTGTCGACAGGGGACACCGGGGAGCTGTTTTTT | CASSLSTGDTGELFF
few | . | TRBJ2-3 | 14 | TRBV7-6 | TGTGCCAGCAGCCCCACAGGGTCTGCTGGTACGCAGTATTTT | CASSPTGSAGTQYF
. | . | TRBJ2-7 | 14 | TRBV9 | TGTGCCAGCAGCCCAGGAGGGACAGACTACGAGCAGTACTTC | CASSPGGTDYEQYF
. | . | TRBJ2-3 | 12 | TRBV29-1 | TGCAGCGGGGGGGAAGGGACAGATACGCAGTATTTT | CSGGEGTDTQYF
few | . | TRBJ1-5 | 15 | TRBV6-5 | TGTGCCAGCAGTTACTCGGCCAGTAGCAATCAGCCCCAGCATTTT | CASSYSASSNQPQHF
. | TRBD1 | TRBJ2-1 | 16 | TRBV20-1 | TGCAGTGCGCGTATTTATCCGGGACAGGGCTGGGATGAGCAGTTCTTC | CSARIYPGQGWDEQFF
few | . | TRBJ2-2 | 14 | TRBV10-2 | TGCGCCAGCGCTGTGGGGGGGGCTGTCGGGGAGCTGTTTTTT | CASAVGGAVGELFF
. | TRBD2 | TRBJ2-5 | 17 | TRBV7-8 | TGTGCCAGCAGCTTAGGGGGTAGCGGGGGGGCCCTAGAGACCCAGTACTTC | CASSLGGSGGALETQYF
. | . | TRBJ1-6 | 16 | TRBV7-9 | TGTGCCAGCAGCTTGTATAGCGGAGGGATGGGTTCACCCCTCCACTTT | CASSLYSGGMGSPLHF
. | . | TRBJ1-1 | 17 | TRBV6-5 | TGTGCCAGCAGTTACTCAACAGGTCCTGAAAGGAACACTGAAGCTTTCTTT | CASSYSTGPERNTEAFF
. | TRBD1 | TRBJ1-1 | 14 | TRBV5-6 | TGTGCCAGCAGTAAACGACAGGGGAACACTGAAGCTTTCTTT | CASSKRQGNTEAFF
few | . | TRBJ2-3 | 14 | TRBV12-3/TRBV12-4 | TGTGCCAGCAGTTTGGCCCAAGTAACAGATACGCAGTATTTT | CASSLAQVTDTQYF
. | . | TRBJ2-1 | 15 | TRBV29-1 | TGCAGCGTTGGAAGCCCTAGCGACTCCTACAATGAGCAGTTCTTC | CSVGSPSDSYNEQFF
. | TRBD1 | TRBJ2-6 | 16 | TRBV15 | TGTGCCACCAGCAGGCGACAGGGTTCCGGGGCCAACGTCCTGACTTTC | CATSRRQGSGANVLTF
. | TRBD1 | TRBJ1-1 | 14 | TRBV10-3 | TGTGCCATCAGCCGACTCGGACAGGGGGCGAAAGCTTTCTTT | CAISRLGQGAKAFF